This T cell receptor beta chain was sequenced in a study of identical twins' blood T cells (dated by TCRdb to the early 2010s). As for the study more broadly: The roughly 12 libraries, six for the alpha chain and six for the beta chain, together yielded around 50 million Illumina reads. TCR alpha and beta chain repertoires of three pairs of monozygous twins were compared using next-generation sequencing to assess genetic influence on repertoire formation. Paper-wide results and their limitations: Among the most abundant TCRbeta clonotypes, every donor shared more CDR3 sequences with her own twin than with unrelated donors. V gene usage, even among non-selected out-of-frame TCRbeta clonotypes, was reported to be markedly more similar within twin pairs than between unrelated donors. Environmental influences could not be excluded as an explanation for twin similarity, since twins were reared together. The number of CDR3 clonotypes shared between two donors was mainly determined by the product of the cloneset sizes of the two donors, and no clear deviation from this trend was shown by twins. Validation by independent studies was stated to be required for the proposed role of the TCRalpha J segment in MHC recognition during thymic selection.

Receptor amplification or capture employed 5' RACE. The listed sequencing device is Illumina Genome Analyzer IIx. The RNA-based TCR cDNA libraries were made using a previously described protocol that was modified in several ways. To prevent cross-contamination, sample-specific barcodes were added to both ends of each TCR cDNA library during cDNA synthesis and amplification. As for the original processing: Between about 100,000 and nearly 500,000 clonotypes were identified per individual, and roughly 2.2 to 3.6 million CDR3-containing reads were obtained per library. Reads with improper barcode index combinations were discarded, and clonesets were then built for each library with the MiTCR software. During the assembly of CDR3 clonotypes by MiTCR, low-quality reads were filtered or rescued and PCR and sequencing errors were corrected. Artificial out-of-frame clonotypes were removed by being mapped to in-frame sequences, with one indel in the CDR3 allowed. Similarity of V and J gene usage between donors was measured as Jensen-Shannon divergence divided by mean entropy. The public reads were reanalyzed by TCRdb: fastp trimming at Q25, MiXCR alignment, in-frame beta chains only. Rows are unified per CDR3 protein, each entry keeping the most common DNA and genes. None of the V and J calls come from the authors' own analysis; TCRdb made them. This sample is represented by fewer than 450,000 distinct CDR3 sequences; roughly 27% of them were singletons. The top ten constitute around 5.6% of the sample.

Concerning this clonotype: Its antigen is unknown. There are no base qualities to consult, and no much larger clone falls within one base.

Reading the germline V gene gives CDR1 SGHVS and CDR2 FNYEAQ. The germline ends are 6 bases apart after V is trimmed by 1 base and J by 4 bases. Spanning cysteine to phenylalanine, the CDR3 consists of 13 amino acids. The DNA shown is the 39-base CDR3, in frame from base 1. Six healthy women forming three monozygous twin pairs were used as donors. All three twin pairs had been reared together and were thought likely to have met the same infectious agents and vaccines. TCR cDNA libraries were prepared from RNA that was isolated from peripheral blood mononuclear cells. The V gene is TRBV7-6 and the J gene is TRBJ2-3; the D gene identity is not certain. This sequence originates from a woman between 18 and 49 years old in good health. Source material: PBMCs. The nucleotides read TGTGCCAGCAGCTTAGTAGTCTCAGATACGCAGTATTTT. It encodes CASSLVVSDTQYF.